This T cell receptor (beta chain) is from a study of T cell responses to AZD1222 COVID-19 vaccine. General observations from the study: There were repertoire samples only from the period after the peak T cell response.

Germline V gene data show CDR1 as SGHTA and CDR2 as FQGNSA. This CDR3 is 15 amino acids long. The V segment lost 3 bases and the J segment 6 bases; nucleotides outside the gene matches: 4. With respect to this clone: Its target is not known.

The repertoire was sequenced with immunoSEQ multiplex PCR; TCRdb's copy has only in-frame clones and lacks some. The sample lists about 100,000 clones; 87% were seen once. Sample: peripheral blood, taken on day 0 of MenACWY control vaccination. J is TRBJ2-3 and V is TRBV7-2; 12 bases fit TRBD2. The TCR sequence derives from an adult in good health. CDR3 in amino acids: CASSLTSGGRDTQYF. CDR3 DNA sequence: TGTGCCAGCAGCTTGACTAGCGGGGGAAGGGATACGCAGTATTTT.